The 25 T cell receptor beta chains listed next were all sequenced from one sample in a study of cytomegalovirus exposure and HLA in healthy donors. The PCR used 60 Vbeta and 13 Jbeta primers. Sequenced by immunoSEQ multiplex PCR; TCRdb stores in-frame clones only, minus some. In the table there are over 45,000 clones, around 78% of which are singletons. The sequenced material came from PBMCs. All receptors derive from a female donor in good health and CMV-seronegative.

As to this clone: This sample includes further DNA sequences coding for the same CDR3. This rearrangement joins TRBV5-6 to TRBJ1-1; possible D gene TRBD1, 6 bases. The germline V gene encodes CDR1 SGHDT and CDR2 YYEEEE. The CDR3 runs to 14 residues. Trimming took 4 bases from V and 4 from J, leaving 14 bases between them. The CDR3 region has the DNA TGTGCCAGCAGCCTGGGGGGGCGCGGCACTGAAGCTTTCTTT. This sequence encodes CASSLGGRGTEAFF.

The CDR3, as DNA: TGTGCCAGCACCCCGTCGGGGAGGAACTATGGCTACACCTTC. Protein sequence: CASTPSGRNYGYTF. This chain connects TRBV7-8 to TRBJ1-2; no definite D call. In germline, CDR1 is SGHVS, CDR2 FQNEAQ. V lost 7 bases, J lost 2 bases, and 14 bases lay in between. The CDR3 spans 14 residues.

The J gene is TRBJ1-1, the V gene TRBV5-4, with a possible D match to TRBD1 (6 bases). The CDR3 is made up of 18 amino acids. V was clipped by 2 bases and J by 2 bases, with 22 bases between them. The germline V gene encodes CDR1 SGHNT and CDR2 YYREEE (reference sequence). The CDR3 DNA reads TGTGCCAGCAGCTTATTTGGCAGGGGCCGCTCTGTAAACACTGAAGCTTTCTTT. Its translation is CASSLFGRGRSVNTEAFF. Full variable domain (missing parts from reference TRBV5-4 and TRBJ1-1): ETGVTQSPTHLIKTRGQQVTLRCSSQSGHNTVSWYQQALGQGPQFIFQYYREEENGRGNFPPRFSGLQFPNYSSELNVNALELDDSALYLCASSLFGRGRSVNTEAFFGQGTRLTVV.

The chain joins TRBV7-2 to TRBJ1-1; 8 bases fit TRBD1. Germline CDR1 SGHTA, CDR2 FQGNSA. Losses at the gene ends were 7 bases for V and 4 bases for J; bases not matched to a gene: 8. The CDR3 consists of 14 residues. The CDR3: CASNPGTGTTEAFF. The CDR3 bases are TGTGCCAGCAACCCTGGGACAGGCACCACTGAAGCTTTCTTT.

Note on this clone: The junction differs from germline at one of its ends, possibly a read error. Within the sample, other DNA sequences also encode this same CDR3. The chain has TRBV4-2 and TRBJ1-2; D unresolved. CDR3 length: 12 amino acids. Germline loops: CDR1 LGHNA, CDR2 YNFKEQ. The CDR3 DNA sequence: TGTGCCAGCAGCCAAGATTACTACGGCTACACCTTC. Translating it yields CASSQDYYGYTF.

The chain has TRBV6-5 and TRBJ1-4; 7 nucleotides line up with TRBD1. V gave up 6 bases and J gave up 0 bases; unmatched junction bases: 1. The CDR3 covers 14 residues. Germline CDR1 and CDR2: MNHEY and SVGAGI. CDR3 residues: CASRDRATNEKLFF. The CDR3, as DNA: TGTGCCAGCAGAGACAGGGCAACTAATGAAAAACTGTTTTTT.

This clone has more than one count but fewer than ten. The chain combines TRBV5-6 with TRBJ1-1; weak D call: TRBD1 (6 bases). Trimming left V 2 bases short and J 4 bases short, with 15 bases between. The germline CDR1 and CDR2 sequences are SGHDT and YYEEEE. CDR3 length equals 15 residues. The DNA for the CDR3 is TGTGCCAGCAGCTTAGGGAGGGGGTATGGCACTGAAGCTTTCTTT. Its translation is CASSLGRGYGTEAFF.

The CDR3 DNA is TGTGCCAGCTCACCACGACAGGACTATGGCTACACCTTC. Amino acids: CASSPRQDYGYTF. This chain connects TRBV18 to TRBJ1-2; a weak D match, TRBD1 (6 bases). This CDR3 has 13 residues. Trimming took off 1 base at V and 3 bases at J, with 6 bases between the two ends. CDR1 KGHSH and CDR2 LQKENI come from the germline V gene.

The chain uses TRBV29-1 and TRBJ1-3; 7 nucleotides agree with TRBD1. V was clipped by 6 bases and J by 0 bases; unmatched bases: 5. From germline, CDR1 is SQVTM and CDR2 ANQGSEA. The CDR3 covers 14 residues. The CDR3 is CSVRDRDSGNTIYF. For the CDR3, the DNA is TGCAGCGTCCGCGACAGGGACTCTGGAAACACCATATATTTT.

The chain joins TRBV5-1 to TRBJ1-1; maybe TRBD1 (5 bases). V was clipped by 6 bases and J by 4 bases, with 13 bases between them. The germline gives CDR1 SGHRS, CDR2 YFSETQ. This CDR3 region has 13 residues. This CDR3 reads CASNYGRGTEAFF. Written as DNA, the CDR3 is TGCGCCAGCAATTACGGGAGGGGCACTGAAGCTTTCTTT.

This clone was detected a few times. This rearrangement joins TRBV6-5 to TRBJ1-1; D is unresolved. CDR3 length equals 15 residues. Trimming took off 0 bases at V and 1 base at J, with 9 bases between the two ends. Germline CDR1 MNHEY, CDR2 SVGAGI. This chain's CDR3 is CASSYSNGRNTEAFF. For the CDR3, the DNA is TGTGCCAGCAGTTACTCGAATGGGAGGAACACTGAAGCTTTCTTT.

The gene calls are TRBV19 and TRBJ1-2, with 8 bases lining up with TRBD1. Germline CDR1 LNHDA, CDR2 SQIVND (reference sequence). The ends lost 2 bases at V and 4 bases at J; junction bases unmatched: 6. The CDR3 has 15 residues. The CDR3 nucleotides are TGTGCCAGTAGTATAATGCGACAGGGGCTCTATGGCTACACCTTC. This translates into CASSIMRQGLYGYTF.

Written as DNA, the CDR3 is TGTGCCTGGAGTGTAGGCGCAGGGATCGCTGAAGCTTTCTTT. This translates into CAWSVGAGIAEAFF. V usage is TRBV30 and J usage is TRBJ1-1, with a tentative D call TRBD1 (5 bases). The CDR3 is 14 residues long. V lost 0 bases, J lost 6 bases, and 14 bases lay in between. Germline-derived CDR1 and CDR2 are GTSNPN and SVGIG (reference sequence).

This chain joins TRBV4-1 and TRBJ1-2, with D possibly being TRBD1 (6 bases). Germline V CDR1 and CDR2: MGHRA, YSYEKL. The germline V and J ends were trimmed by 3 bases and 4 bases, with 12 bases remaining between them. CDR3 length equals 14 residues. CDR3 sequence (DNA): TGCGCCAGCAGCCAGGGGGCCAACTCCTATGGCTACACCTTC. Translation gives CASSQGANSYGYTF.

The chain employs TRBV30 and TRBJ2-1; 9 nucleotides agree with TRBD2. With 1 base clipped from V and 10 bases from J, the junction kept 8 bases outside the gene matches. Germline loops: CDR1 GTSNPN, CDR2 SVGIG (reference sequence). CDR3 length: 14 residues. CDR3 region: CAWSAGLAGDEQFF. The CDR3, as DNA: TGTGCCTGGAGTGCGGGATTAGCGGGGGACGAGCAGTTCTTC.

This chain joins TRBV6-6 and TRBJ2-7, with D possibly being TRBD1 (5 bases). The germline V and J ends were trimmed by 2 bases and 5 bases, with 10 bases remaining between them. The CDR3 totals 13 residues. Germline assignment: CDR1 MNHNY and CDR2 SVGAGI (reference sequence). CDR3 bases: TGTGCCAGCAGTTACATGGCAGGGAACGAGCAGTACTTC. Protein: CASSYMAGNEQYF.

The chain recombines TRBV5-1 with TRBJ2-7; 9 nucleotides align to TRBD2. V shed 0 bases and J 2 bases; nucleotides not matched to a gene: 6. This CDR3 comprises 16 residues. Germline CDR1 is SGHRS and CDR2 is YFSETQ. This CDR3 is CASSLATSGPPYEQYF. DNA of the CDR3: TGCGCCAGCAGCTTGGCGACTAGCGGACCACCCTACGAGCAGTACTTC. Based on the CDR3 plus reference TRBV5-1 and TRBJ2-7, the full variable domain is KAGVTQTPRYLIKTRGQQVTLSCSPISGHRSVSWYQQTPGQGLQFLFEYFSETQRNKGNFPGRFSGRQFSNSRSEMNVSTLELGDSALYLCASSLATSGPPYEQYFGPGTRLTVT.

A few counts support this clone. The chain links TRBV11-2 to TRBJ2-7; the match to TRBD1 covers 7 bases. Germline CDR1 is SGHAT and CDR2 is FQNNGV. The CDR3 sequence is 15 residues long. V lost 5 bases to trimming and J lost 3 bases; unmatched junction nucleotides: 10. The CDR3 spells CASSHRQGARYEQYF. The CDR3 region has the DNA TGTGCCAGCAGCCATAGACAGGGCGCCCGCTACGAGCAGTACTTC.

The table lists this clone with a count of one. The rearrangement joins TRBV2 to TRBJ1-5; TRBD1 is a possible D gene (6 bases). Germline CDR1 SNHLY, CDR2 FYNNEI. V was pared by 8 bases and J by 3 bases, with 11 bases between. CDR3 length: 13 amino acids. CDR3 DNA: TGTGCCAGCGGAAACAGGGACAATCAGCCCCAGCATTTT. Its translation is CASGNRDNQPQHF.

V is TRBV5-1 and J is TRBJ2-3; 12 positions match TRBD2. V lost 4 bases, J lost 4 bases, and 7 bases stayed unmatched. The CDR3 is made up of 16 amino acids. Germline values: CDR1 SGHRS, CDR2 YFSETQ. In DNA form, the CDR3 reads TGCGCCAGCAGCGCGAGACTAGCGGGGGCTGCAGATACGCAGTATTTT. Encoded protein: CASSARLAGAADTQYF.

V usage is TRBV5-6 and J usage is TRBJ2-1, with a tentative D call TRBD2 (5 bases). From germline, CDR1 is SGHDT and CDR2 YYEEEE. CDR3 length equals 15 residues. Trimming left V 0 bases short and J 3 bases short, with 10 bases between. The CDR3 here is CASSLGSGSYNEQFF. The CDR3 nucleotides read TGTGCCAGCAGCTTGGGATCGGGGAGCTACAATGAGCAGTTCTTC.

The DNA for the CDR3 is TGCGCCAGCAGCTTACCCGGGACTAGCGGGGGATATCCCTCCTACAATGAGCAGTTCTTC. Translation: CASSLPGTSGGYPSYNEQFF. V usage is TRBV5-1 and J usage is TRBJ2-1, with 14 bases identical to TRBD2. Trimming took 2 bases from V and 0 from J; bases not matched to a gene: 10. The length of the CDR3 is 20 residues. Per germline, CDR1 SGHRS and CDR2 YFSETQ.

For the CDR3, the DNA is TGTGCCAGTAGTATAGGCCTGGGGGGTGGCACTGAAGCTTTCTTT. Residues: CASSIGLGGGTEAFF. The J gene is TRBJ1-1, the V gene TRBV19; possibly TRBD1 for D (5 bases). CDR1 LNHDA and CDR2 SQIVND come from the germline V gene (reference sequence). This CDR3 is built from 15 residues. The germline V and J ends were trimmed by 1 base and 4 bases, with 13 bases remaining between them.

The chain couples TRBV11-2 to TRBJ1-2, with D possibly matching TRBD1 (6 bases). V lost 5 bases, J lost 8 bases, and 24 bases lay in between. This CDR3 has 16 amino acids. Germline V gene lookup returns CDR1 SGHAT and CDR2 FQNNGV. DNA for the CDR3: TGTGCCAGCAGCCCCCAGTCCGGGCCCAGGGGTACAGGCTACACCTTC. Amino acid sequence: CASSPQSGPRGTGYTF.

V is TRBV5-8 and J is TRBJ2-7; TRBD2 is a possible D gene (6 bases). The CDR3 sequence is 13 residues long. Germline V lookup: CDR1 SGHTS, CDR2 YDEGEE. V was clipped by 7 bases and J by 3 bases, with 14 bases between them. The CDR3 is CASAPRDGYEQYF. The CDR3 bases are TGTGCCAGCGCCCCGCGGGACGGCTACGAGCAGTACTTC.